These 3 T cell receptor beta chains came from one sample sequenced in a study of glioma-infiltrating T cells after dendritic cell vaccination. Produced via immunoSEQ multiplex PCR; TCRdb's table is partial and in-frame only. Of approximately 22,000 clones in the sample, 79% were seen once. Sequenced material: blood, taken before dendritic cell vaccination. The receptor set was obtained from a human donor with glioblastoma.

The rearrangement links TRBV7-2 to TRBJ1-5; 10 bases are shared with TRBD1. The trim removed 1 base at V and 5 bases at J, leaving 11 bases unmatched. CDR1 SGHTA and CDR2 FQGNSA come from the germline V gene. The CDR3 consists of 18 residues. In DNA form, the CDR3 reads TGTGCCAGCAGCTTAGGAAGACAGGGGGCGCGGGTTGATCAGCCCCAGCATTTT. Protein sequence: CASSLGRQGARVDQPQHF.

The J gene is TRBJ2-2, the V gene TRBV28; D perhaps matches TRBD1 (5 bases). V gave up 10 bases and J gave up 7 bases, with 25 bases separating them. Germline CDR1 MDHEN, CDR2 SYDVKM. The CDR3 spans 16 residues. CDR3 protein: CATYGPGPLRGGELFF. CDR3 sequence (DNA): TGTGCCACCTACGGGCCAGGGCCTCTTAGGGGCGGGGAGCTGTTTTTT.

V gene TRBV9 combines with J gene TRBJ2-3; 7 bases align to TRBD2. The CDR3 covers 19 residues. Germline V gene lookup returns CDR1 SGDLS and CDR2 YYNGEE. V lost 0 bases to trimming and J lost 0 bases; unmatched junction nucleotides: 13. CDR3 bases: TGTGCCAGCAGCGTAGAGGCGGTGATAGCGGGTCCTAGCACAGATACGCAGTATTTT. Translated, it gives CASSVEAVIAGPSTDTQYF.